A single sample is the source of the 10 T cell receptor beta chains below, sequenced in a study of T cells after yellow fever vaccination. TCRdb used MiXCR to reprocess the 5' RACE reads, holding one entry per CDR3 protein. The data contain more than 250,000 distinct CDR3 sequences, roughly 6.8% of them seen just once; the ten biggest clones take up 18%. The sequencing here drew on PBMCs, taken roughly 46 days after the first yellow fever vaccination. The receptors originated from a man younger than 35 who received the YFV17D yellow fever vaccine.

CDR3 in amino acids: CASSLAPGGRSDTQYF. The CDR3 DNA reads TGTGCCAGCAGCTTAGCTCCAGGGGGCAGGTCAGATACGCAGTATTTT. The rearrangement uses TRBV7-2 and TRBJ2-3, with TRBD1 matching 8 bases. The V and J ends lost 0 bases and 4 bases, in that order; junction bases with no gene match: 6. CDR3 length equals 16 residues. CDR1 and CDR2 from the germline V gene are SGHTA and FQGNSA. The variable domain in full, with the rest retrieved from reference TRBV7-2 and TRBJ2-3, is GAGVSQSPSNKVTEKGKDVELRCDPISGHTALYWYRQSLGQGLEFLIYFQGNSAPDKSGLPSDRFSAERTGGSVSTLTIQRTQQEDSAVYLCASSLAPGGRSDTQYFGPGTRLTVL.

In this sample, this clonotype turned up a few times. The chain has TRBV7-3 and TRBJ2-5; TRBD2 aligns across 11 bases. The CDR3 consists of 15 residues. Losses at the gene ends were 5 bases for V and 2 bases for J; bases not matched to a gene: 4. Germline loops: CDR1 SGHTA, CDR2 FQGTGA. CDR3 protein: CASSASGGQQETQYF. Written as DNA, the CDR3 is TGTGCCAGCAGCGCTAGCGGGGGGCAGCAAGAGACCCAGTACTTC.

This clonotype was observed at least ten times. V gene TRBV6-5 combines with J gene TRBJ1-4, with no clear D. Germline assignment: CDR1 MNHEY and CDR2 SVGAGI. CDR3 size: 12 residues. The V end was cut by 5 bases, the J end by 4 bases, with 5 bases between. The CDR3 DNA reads TGTGCCAGCAGTGCCTTTAATGAAAAACTGTTTTTT. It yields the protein CASSAFNEKLFF.

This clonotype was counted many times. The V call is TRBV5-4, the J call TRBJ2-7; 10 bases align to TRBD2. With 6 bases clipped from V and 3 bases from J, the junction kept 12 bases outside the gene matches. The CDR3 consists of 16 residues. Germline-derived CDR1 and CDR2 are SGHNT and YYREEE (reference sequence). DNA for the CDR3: TGTGCCAGCACCGAAAGACTAGCGGGTACAAGCTACGAGCAGTACGTC. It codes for CASTERLAGTSYEQYV.

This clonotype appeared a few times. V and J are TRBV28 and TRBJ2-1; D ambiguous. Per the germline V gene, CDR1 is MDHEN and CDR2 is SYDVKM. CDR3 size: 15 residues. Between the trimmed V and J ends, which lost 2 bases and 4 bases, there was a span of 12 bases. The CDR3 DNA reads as TGTGCCAGCAGTTTAATTGGAGACGATTACAATGAGCAGTTCTTC. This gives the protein CASSLIGDDYNEQFF.

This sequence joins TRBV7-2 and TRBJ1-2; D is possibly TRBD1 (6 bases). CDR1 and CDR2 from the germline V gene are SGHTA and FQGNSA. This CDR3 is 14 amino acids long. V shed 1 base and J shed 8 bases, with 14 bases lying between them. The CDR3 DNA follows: TGTGCCAGCAGCTTAGTGGGGGGGCCATACGGCTACACCTTC. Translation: CASSLVGGPYGYTF. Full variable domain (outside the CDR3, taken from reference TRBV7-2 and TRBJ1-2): GAGVSQSPSNKVTEKGKDVELRCDPISGHTALYWYRQSLGQGLEFLIYFQGNSAPDKSGLPSDRFSAERTGGSVSTLTIQRTQQEDSAVYLCASSLVGGPYGYTFGSGTRLTVV.

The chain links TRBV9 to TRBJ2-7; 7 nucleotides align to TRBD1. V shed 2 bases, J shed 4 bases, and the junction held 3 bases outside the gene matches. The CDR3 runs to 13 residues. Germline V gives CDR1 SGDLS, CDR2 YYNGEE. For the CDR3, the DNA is TGTGCCAGCAGCGTTGGACAGGAGTACGAGCAGTACTTC. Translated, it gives CASSVGQEYEQYF.

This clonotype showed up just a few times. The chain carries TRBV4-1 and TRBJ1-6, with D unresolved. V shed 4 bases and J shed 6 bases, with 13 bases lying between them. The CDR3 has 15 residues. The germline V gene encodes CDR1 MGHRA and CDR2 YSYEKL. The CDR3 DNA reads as TGCGCCAGCAGCCCCCCCGGGTTTAGTAATTCACCCCTCCACTTT. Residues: CASSPPGFSNSPLHF.

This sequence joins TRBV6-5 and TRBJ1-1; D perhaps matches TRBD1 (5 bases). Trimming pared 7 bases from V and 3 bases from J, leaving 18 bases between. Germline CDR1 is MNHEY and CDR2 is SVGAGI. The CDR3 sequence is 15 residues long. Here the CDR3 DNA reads TGTGCCAGCATCGAGGGACTGGAAACATACACTGAAGCTTTCTTT. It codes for CASIEGLETYTEAFF.

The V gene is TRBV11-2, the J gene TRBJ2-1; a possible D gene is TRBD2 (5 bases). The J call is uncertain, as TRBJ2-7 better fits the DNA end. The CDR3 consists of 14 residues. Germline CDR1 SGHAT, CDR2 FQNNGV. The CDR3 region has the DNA TGTGCCAGCAGCCGAGTGGACTGGTACAATGAGCAGTACTTC. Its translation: CASSRVDWYNEQYF.